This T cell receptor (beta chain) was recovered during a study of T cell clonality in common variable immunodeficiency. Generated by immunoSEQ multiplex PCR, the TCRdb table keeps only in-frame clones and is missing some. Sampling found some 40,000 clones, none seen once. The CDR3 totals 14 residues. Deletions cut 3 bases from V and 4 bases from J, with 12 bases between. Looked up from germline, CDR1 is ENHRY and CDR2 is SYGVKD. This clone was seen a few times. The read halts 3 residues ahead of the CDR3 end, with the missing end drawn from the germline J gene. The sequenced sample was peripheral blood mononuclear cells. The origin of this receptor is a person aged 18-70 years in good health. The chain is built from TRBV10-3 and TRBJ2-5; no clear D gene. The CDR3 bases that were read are TGTGCCATCAGTGAAGATCTATCTGGAGAGACC. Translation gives CAISEDLSGET. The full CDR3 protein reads CAISEDLSGETQYF.